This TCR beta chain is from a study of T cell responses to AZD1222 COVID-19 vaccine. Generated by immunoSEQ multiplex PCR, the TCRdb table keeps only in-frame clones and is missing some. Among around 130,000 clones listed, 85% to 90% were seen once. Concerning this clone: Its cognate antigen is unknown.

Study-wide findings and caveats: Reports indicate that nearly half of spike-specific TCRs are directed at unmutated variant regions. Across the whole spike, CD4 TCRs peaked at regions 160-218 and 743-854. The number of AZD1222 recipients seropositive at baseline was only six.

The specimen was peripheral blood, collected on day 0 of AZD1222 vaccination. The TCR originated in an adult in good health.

CDR3 protein: CASSRAGGGNYGYTF. The CDR3 nucleotides read TGTGCCAGTAGTCGGGCAGGGGGCGGAAACTATGGCTACACCTTC. The chain is built from TRBV19 and TRBJ1-2; 8 positions match TRBD1. V gave up 5 bases and J gave up 2 bases; unmatched junction bases: 7. The CDR3 is 15 residues long. Germline CDR1 reads LNHDA; CDR2 reads SQIVND (reference sequence).